This T cell receptor (beta chain) was documented in a study of beta chain features in type 1 diabetes. Study-level results: Shorter templates might be favored by PCR, and equally so in patients and in controls. The naive, central memory and Treg TCRB repertoires showed an apparent similarity that was greater among patients than among healthy donors. Shorter TCRB CDR3s, moderately but significantly so, were found in Type 1 diabetes patients in all four CD4+ subsets.

This clone was seen more than once but under ten times. Antigen unknown. Trimming cost V 4 bases and J 0 bases, with 16 bases left between them. Germline loops: CDR1 SGHDT, CDR2 YYEEEE. The CDR3 spans 16 residues. As every portion of the isolated RNA was reverse transcribed, the sequencing read expressed TCRB transcripts. The method was immunoSEQ multiplex PCR; TCRdb's version includes in-frame clones alone and lacks a portion of them. The repertoire holds around 500,000 clones, with 10% to 12% as singletons. The receptor was isolated from a woman between 18 and 29 years old in good health. This chain uses TRBV5-6 with TRBJ1-1; D possibly corresponds to TRBD1 (6 bases). Sequencing used naive CD4+ T cells from blood. CDR3 amino acids: CASSPRGGRVNTEAFF. The CDR3 region has the DNA TGTGCCAGCAGCCCAAGAGGGGGGCGGGTGAACACTGAAGCTTTCTTT.